One and the same sample provided the 20 T cell receptor beta chains below, sequenced in a study of identifying expanded T cells in peripheral blood. Libraries were prepared by immunoSEQ multiplex PCR; TCRdb keeps only in-frame clonotypes and omits some of them. Altogether approximately 75,000 clones are present, about 90% being singletons, with the ten largest covering roughly 3%. Sequences were obtained from blood. These receptors were collected from a person aged 18-70 years in good health.

The chain links TRBV19 to TRBJ2-1, with D possibly matching TRBD1 (6 bases). V dropped 5 bases and J dropped 9 bases, with 17 bases sitting between them. CDR3 length: 14 amino acids. From germline, CDR1 is LNHDA and CDR2 SQIVND (reference sequence). CDR3 region: CASSVLQGRGEQFF. For the CDR3, the DNA is TGTGCCAGTAGTGTACTTCAGGGGAGAGGTGAGCAGTTCTTC.

The chain uses TRBV7-2 and TRBJ1-2, with 10 bases identical to TRBD1. The trim removed 7 bases at V and 6 bases at J, leaving 5 bases unmatched. In germline, CDR1 is SGHTA, CDR2 FQGNSA. The CDR3 totals 13 residues. This CDR3 is CASTKGTGDGYTF. The CDR3 nucleotides are TGTGCCAGCACCAAAGGGACAGGGGATGGCTACACCTTC.

The rearrangement links TRBV10-3 to TRBJ1-1; no clear D. Germline assignment: CDR1 ENHRY and CDR2 SYGVKD. Trimming cost V 0 bases and J 5 bases, with 10 bases left between them. The CDR3 extends over 14 amino acids. The CDR3 loop reads CAISESGGGTEAFF. The CDR3 nucleotides read TGTGCCATCAGTGAGTCTGGCGGAGGAACTGAAGCTTTCTTT.

The rearrangement links TRBV7-3 to TRBJ2-2; D is possibly TRBD1 or TRBD2 (5 bases each). Trimming took off 1 base at V and 0 bases at J, with 6 bases between the two ends. CDR3 length: 15 residues. Germline V gives CDR1 SGHTA, CDR2 FQGTGA. Here the CDR3 reads CASSLRGPNTGELFF. The CDR3 nucleotides are TGTGCCAGCAGCTTAAGGGGACCGAACACCGGGGAGCTGTTTTTT.

This rearrangement joins TRBV28 to TRBJ2-5; weak D call: TRBD1 (6 bases). This CDR3 has 14 residues. The V gene lost 5 bases and the J gene lost 5 bases, with 15 bases spanning the gap. From germline, CDR1 is MDHEN and CDR2 SYDVKM. The CDR3 reads CASSLIGGRETQYF. In DNA form, the CDR3 reads TGTGCCAGCAGTCTCATTGGGGGCCGGGAGACCCAGTACTTC.

The chain employs TRBV7-8 and TRBJ2-7, with TRBD1 matching over 7 bases. The CDR3 contains 18 residues. The germline V gene has CDR1 SGHVS and CDR2 FQNEAQ. Trimming at V came to 3 bases and at J to 2 bases, leaving 16 bases not matched to a gene. As DNA, the CDR3 is TGTGCCAGCAGCTTTATCCGGAACGGGACAGCCCCCCCCTACGAGCAGTACTTC. Its translation: CASSFIRNGTAPPYEQYF.

The chain recombines TRBV7-2 with TRBJ2-4; D is possibly TRBD2 (5 bases). V lost 3 bases and J lost 0, with 21 bases in between. Germline values: CDR1 SGHTA, CDR2 FQGNSA. The CDR3 is 19 residues long. The CDR3 DNA reads TGTGCCAGCAGCTTGATGGGCGGGCAGAAAGGGCTAGCCAAAAACATTCAGTACTTC. Its protein is CASSLMGGQKGLAKNIQYF.

This chain links TRBV7-6 with TRBJ2-5; D might be TRBD2 (6 bases). The ends were cut back, 6 bases at V and 2 bases at J, with 19 bases in the middle. Germline CDR1 and CDR2: SGHVS and FNYEAQ. This CDR3 region has 16 residues. The CDR3 region is CASSRGVRRSQETQYF. The CDR3 nucleotides are TGTGCCAGCAGTCGCGGGGTTAGGAGATCTCAAGAGACCCAGTACTTC.

This clone was seen a few times. The V gene is TRBV18, the J gene TRBJ2-2; D perhaps matches TRBD2 (5 bases). The V gene lost 0 bases and the J gene lost 6 bases, with 14 bases spanning the gap. From germline, CDR1 is KGHSH and CDR2 LQKENI. The CDR3 spans 16 residues. CDR3 region: CASSPPLVARSGELFF. CDR3 DNA: TGTGCCAGCTCACCACCACTAGTTGCGCGGTCCGGGGAGCTGTTTTTT.

The chain combines TRBV6-5 with TRBJ2-3; 9 positions agree with TRBD2. Per the germline V gene, CDR1 is MNHEY and CDR2 is SVGAGI. CDR3 length: 15 amino acids. The V segment lost 2 bases and the J segment 3 bases; nucleotides outside the gene matches: 3. CDR3 DNA: TGTGCCAGCAGTTACGGAGCGGGGGGAACAGATACGCAGTATTTT. Protein: CASSYGAGGTDTQYF.

V and J are TRBV28 and TRBJ1-4; D perhaps matches TRBD1 (5 bases). V was shortened by 5 bases and J by 11 bases, with 33 bases between the two germline ends. Germline CDR1 MDHEN, CDR2 SYDVKM. The CDR3 has 19 residues. The CDR3 nucleotides are TGTGCCAGCAGTCCCCACCGACAGCCGGAAGCAGGCGTCCGACTTAAACTGTTTTTT. Translation: CASSPHRQPEAGVRLKLFF.

This clone was found once. This chain joins TRBV25-1 and TRBJ2-3; D is unclear. Trimming pared 2 bases from V and 4 bases from J, leaving 7 bases between. Germline CDR1 reads MGHDK; CDR2 reads SYGVNS. The CDR3 contains 13 residues. Here the CDR3 DNA reads TGTGCCAGCAGTGAACCTGCCGCAGATACGCAGTATTTT. It specifies CASSEPAADTQYF.

This chain connects TRBV9 to TRBJ2-2; TRBD2 matches at 8 bases. CDR1 and CDR2 (germline): SGDLS, YYNGEE. This CDR3 spans 16 amino acids. With 0 bases clipped from V and 0 bases from J, the junction kept 1 base outside the gene matches. In DNA form, the CDR3 reads TGTGCCAGCAGCGTAGCGGGGGGGACGAACACCGGGGAGCTGTTTTTT. Translated: CASSVAGGTNTGELFF.

The chain couples TRBV2 to TRBJ1-2; D may be TRBD1 (6 bases). Germline CDR1 and CDR2: SNHLY and FYNNEI. The V gene lost 2 bases and the J gene lost 5 bases, with 6 bases spanning the gap. The CDR3 has 12 residues. Here the CDR3 reads CASSETGYGYTF. The DNA of the CDR3 is TGTGCCAGCAGTGAAACAGGGTATGGCTACACCTTC.

This clone has only a few counts. The V call is TRBV10-3, the J call TRBJ1-2, with 9 positions matching TRBD1. CDR1 is ENHRY, CDR2 SYGVKD, per germline. The trim removed 7 bases at V and 1 base at J, leaving 16 bases unmatched. The CDR3 runs 18 residues. CDR3 nucleotides: TGTGCCATCACCAGTTCCCCGGGACAGGGTGGAGTTAACTATGGCTACACCTTC. Amino acid sequence: CAITSSPGQGGVNYGYTF.

The rearrangement uses TRBV2 and TRBJ1-2, with no clear D. The CDR3 totals 14 residues. V was pared by 1 base and J by 8 bases, with 14 bases between. Germline CDR1 reads SNHLY; CDR2 reads FYNNEI. DNA for the CDR3: TGTGCCAGCAGTGAAGAGGGAGCAGTGGGAGGCTACACCTTC. Translated, it gives CASSEEGAVGGYTF.

This chain joins TRBV4-2 and TRBJ2-7; 8 bases are a match to TRBD1. V trimming: 1 base; J trimming: 4 bases; junction bases outside the gene matches: 6. The CDR3 is 15 residues long. Germline V gives CDR1 LGHNA, CDR2 YNFKEQ. The CDR3 loop reads CASSQVVGQGYEQYF. The CDR3 nucleotides read TGTGCCAGCAGCCAAGTGGTAGGACAGGGTTACGAGCAGTACTTC.

The chain combines TRBV6-1 with TRBJ2-7, with TRBD2 matching over 13 bases. This CDR3 has 15 residues. Germline CDR1 MNHNS, CDR2 SASEGT. After removal of 4 bases from V and 2 bases from J, the junction contained 2 bases not matched to a gene. For the CDR3, the DNA is TGTGCCAGCAGTGCGGGGACTAGCGGGACCTACGAGCAGTACTTC. Encoded protein: CASSAGTSGTYEQYF.

This chain uses TRBV18 with TRBJ2-7; the match to TRBD2 covers 8 bases. CDR1 KGHSH and CDR2 LQKENI come from the germline V gene. CDR3 length equals 14 residues. After removal of 1 base from V and 3 bases from J, the junction contained 2 bases not matched to a gene. The CDR3 sequence: CASSPQSGGYEQYF. CDR3 coding DNA: TGTGCCAGCTCACCACAAAGCGGGGGCTACGAGCAGTACTTC.

J is TRBJ1-1 and V is TRBV5-1; D perhaps matches TRBD1 (5 bases). The V and J ends lost 5 bases and 2 bases respectively, with 16 bases between them. The CDR3 has 15 amino acids. Germline assignment: CDR1 SGHRS and CDR2 YFSETQ. CDR3 bases: TGCGCCAGCAGTCCCCTAGGGGACGGCAACACTGAAGCTTTCTTT. It encodes CASSPLGDGNTEAFF.